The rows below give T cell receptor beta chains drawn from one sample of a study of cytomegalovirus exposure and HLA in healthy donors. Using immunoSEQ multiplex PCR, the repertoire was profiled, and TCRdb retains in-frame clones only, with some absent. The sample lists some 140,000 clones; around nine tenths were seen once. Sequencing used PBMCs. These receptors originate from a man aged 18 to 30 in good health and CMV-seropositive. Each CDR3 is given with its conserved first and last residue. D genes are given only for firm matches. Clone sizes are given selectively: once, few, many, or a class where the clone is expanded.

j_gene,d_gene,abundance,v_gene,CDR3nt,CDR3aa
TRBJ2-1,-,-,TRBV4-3,TGCGCCAGCAGCCAAGACCCCCAGGGCCGCAATGAGCAGTTCTTC,CASSQDPQGRNEQFF
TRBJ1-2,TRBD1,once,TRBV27,TGTGCCAGCAGCCCCAGGGGGCTGGGCTATGGCTACACCTTC,CASSPRGLGYGYTF
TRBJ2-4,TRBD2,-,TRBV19,TGTGCCAGTAGTATAGGGCGGACTAGCGGGAGGGGAGGCATTCAGTACTTC,CASSIGRTSGRGGIQYF
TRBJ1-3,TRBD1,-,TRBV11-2,TGTGCCAGCAGCTTAGATCCAGGGGGCTGGTACACCATATATTTT,CASSLDPGGWYTIYF
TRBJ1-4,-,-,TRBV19,TGTGCCAGTAGTAACCCAGACAGGTTCTCTTACCCAACTAATGAAAAACTGTTTTTT,CASSNPDRFSYPTNEKLFF
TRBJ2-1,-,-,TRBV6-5,TGTGCCAGCAGACAGGGAAGGGGGATCAATGAGCAGTTCTTC,CASRQGRGINEQFF
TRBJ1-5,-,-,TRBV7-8,TGTGCCAGCAGCCTCAACAGGGGCAATCAGCCCCAGCATTTT,CASSLNRGNQPQHF
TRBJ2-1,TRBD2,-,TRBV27,TGTGCCAGCAGTTTAGGGACTAGCGGGAGAGGTGAGCAGTTCTTC,CASSLGTSGRGEQFF
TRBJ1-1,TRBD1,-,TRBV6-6,TGTGCCAGCAGTTACGGAGGGGGCTACACTGAAGCTTTCTTT,CASSYGGGYTEAFF
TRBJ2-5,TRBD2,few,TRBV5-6,TGTGCCAGCAGCTCAAGACTAGCGGGAGGCAGTGGCCAGTACTTC,CASSSRLAGGSGQYF
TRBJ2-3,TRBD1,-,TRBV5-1,TGCGCCAGCAGCTTGGGTGGACAGGGGGCAGGGGATACGCAGTATTTT,CASSLGGQGAGDTQYF
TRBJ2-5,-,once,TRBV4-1,TGCGCCAGCAGCCAAGTAGATCTGGAGACCCAGTACTTC,CASSQVDLETQYF
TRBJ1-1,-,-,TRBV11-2,TGTGCCAGCAGCTTAGGTCTTTGGATTGGCAGGGGAAACACTGAAGCTTTCTTT,CASSLGLWIGRGNTEAFF
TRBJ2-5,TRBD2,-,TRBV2,TGTGCCCTACCGGGCGAGGCTAGCGGGAGGATCCAAGAGACCCAGTACTTC,CALPGEASGRIQETQYF
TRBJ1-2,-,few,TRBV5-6,TGTGCCAGCAGCAAACAGGGTTCCTATGGCTACACCTTC,CASSKQGSYGYTF
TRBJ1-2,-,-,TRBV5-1,TGCGCCAGCAGCTTGGGAGGGACTGATGGCTACACCTTC,CASSLGGTDGYTF
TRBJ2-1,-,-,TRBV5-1,TGCGCCAGCAGCTTGGTGCAGTTTCTCTACAATGAGCAGTTCTTC,CASSLVQFLYNEQFF
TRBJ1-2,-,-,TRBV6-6,TGTGCCAGTAGTGACAGCCATGGGGGCTACACCTTC,CASSDSHGGYTF
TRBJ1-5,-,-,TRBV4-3,TGCGCCAGCAGCCACGACCAGCGGGGGCACCAGCCCCAGCATTTT,CASSHDQRGHQPQHF
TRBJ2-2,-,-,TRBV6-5,TGTGCCAGCAGACGGGACATCCACAACACCGGGGAGCTGTTTTTT,CASRRDIHNTGELFF
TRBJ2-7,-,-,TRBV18,TGTGCCAGCTCACCCCAGGGGAAATACGAGCAGTACTTC,CASSPQGKYEQYF
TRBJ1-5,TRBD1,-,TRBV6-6,TGTGCCAGCAGTCCGGACAGGAAATATAGCAATCAGCCCCAGCATTTT,CASSPDRKYSNQPQHF
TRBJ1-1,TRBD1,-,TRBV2,TGTGCCAGCAGTGAAGACAGGGGGAACACTGAAGCTTTCTTT,CASSEDRGNTEAFF
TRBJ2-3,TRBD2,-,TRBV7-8,TGTGCCAGCAGCGATTCTAGCGGTGGGGTCCCAGATACGCAGTATTTT,CASSDSSGGVPDTQYF
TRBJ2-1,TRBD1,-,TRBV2,TGTGCCAGCAGTGCTGACAGGGGAGGCCTCAATGAGCAGTTCTTC,CASSADRGGLNEQFF
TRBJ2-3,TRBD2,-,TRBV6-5,TGTGCCAGCAGTTACAGCGGGGGGGTGGTCGGTACGCAGTATTTT,CASSYSGGVVGTQYF
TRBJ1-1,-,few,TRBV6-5,TGTGCCAGCAGTTACCCAGGGAACACTGAAGCTTTCTTT,CASSYPGNTEAFF
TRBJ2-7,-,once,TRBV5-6,TGTGCCAGCAGCACCGTGACTCCCGAGCAGTACTTC,CASSTVTPEQYF
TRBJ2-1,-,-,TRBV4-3,TGCGCCAGCAGCCAAACGACCGGACACACAAAGCAGTTCTTC,CASSQTTGHTKQFF
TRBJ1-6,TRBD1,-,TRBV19,TGTGCCAGTAGTCCGGGACAGGGGGCTGATTCACCCCTCCACTTT,CASSPGQGADSPLHF
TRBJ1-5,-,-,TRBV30,TGTGCCTGGAGCGCAGGGCCAAATCAGCCCCAGCATTTT,CAWSAGPNQPQHF
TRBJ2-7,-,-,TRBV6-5,TGTGCCAGCAGTCCCCGGCAGGGCTCCTACGAGCAGTACTTC,CASSPRQGSYEQYF
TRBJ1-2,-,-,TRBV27,TGTGCCAGCAGTTTACGCACAGGTGCCGGGTATGGCTACACCTTC,CASSLRTGAGYGYTF
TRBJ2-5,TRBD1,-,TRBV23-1,TGCGCCAGCAGGGACAGGGCCGAGACCCAGTACTTC,CASRDRAETQYF
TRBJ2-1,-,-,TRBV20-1,TGCAGTGCTACCCGTTACAATGAGCAGTTCTTC,CSATRYNEQFF
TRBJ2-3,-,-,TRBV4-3,TGCGCCAGCAGCCAAGAAGGAGGAACAGATACGCAGTATTTT,CASSQEGGTDTQYF
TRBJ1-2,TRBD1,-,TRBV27,TGTGCCAGCAGTCCACAGGGGACGCATGGCTACACCTTC,CASSPQGTHGYTF
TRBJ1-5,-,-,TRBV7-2,TGTGCCAGCAGCTTAGGTTCAGGGCGCTATAGCAATCAGCCCCAGCATTTT,CASSLGSGRYSNQPQHF
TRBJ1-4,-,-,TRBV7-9,TGTGCCAGCGGCAGGGTTAATGAAAAACTGTTTTTT,CASGRVNEKLFF
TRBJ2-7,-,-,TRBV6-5,TGTGCCAGCAGTTACCGAGTGAACGAGCAGTACTTC,CASSYRVNEQYF
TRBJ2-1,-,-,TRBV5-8,TGTGCCAGCTTAGCGCGACGCAGCTCCTACAATGAGCAGTTCTTC,CASLARRSSYNEQFF
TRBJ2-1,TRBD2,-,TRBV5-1,TGCGCCAGCAGCTTGGGTCCTAGCGGGAGTTTTGAAAATGAGCAGTTCTTC,CASSLGPSGSFENEQFF
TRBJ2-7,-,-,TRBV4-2,TGTGCCAGCAGCTTGGGGCGGAGATACGAGCAGTACTTC,CASSLGRRYEQYF
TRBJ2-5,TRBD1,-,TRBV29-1,TGCAGCGCCAAAACAGGGGGCAAAGAGACCCAGTACTTC,CSAKTGGKETQYF
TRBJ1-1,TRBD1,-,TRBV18,TGTGCCAGCTCACCTGGACAGGGGGCTGTCGCTTTCTTT,CASSPGQGAVAFF
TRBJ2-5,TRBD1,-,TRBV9,TGTGCCAGCAGCGTATCAGACAGGGGCGGGCAAGAGACCCAGTACTTC,CASSVSDRGGQETQYF
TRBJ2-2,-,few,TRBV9,TGTGCCAGCAGCGTCTCTACCGGGGAGCTGTTTTTT,CASSVSTGELFF
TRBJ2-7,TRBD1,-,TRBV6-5,TGTGCCAGCATGCAGGGGGCACTCGAGCAGTACTTC,CASMQGALEQYF
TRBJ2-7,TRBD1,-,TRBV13,TGTGCCAGCAGCCCCCTGACAGGGGTCCGCGAGCAGTACTTC,CASSPLTGVREQYF